This TCR beta chain emerged from a study of shared clonotypes between healthy human individuals. Concerning this clone itself: Its antigen is currently unknown.

General study points: For sorted subsets, rarefaction showed incomplete sequencing despite large depth. Clonotype sharing levels among donors were expected to vary with sequencing depth.

This table comes from immunoSEQ multiplex PCR, and its TCRdb copy is limited to in-frame clones, with some not included. The table includes hundreds of thousands of clones, about three quarters detected once. V lost 2 bases, J lost 0 bases, and 4 bases stayed unmatched. Germline V gives CDR1 MNHNS, CDR2 SASEGT. The CDR3 runs to 15 residues. This clonotype was sampled from a woman aged 30 to 39 in good health. The gene calls are TRBV6-1 and TRBJ2-7, with 7 nucleotides matching TRBD1. Sequencing was done on a sample of memory CD4+ T cells sorted from blood. The subset here: CD45RA-negative fraction. CDR3 residues: CASSERAGGSYEQYF. CDR3 sequence (DNA): TGTGCCAGCAGTGAAAGGGCAGGGGGCTCCTACGAGCAGTACTTC.